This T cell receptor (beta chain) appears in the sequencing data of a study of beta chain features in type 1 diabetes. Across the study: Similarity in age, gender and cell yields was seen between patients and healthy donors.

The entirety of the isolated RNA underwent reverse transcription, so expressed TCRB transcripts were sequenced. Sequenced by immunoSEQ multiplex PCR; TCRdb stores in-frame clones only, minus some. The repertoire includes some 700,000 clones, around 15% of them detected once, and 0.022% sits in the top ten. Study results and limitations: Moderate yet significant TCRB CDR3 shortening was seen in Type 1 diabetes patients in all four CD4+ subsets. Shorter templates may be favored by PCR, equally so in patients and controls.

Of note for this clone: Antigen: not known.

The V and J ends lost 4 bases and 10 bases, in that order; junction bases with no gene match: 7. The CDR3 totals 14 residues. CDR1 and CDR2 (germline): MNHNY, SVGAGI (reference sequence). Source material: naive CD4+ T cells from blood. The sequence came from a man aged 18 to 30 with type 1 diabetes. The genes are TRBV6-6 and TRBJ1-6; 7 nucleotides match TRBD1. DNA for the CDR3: TGTGCCAGCAGTTCCACAGGGGAAGGATCACCCCTCCACTTT. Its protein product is CASSSTGEGSPLHF.